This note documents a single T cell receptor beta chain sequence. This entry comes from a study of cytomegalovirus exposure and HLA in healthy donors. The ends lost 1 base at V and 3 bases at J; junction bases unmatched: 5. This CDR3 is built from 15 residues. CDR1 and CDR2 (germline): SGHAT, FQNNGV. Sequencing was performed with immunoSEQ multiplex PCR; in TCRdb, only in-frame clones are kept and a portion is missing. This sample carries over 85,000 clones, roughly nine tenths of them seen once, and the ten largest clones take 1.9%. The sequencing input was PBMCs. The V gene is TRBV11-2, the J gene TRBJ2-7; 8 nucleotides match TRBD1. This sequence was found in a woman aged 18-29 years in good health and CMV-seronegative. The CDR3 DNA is TGTGCCAGCAGCTTAGGTCAGGGGGCGGGCTACGAGCAGTACTTC. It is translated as CASSLGQGAGYEQYF.